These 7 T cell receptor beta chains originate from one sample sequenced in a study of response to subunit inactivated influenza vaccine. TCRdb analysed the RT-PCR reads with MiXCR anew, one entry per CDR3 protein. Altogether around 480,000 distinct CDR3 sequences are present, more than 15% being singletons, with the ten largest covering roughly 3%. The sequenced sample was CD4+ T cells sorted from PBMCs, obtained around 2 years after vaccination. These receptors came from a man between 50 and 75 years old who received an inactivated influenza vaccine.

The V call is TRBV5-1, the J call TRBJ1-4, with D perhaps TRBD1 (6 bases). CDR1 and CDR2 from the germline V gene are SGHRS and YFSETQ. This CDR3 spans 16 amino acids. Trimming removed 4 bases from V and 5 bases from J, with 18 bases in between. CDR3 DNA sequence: TGCGCCAGCAGCCACCTCCCGTGGGACAACAATGAAAAACTGTTTTTT. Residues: CASSHLPWDNNEKLFF.

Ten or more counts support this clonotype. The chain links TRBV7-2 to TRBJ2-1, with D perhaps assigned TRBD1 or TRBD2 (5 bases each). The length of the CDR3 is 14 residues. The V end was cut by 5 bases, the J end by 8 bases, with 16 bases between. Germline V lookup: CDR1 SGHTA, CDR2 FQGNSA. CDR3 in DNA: TGTGCCAGCAGCCCAGCGAGGGGCGGCTATGAGCAGTTCTTC. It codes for CASSPARGGYEQFF.

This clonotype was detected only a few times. The CDR3 nucleotides are TGTGCCAGCAGCTTTTACCGGGACAGGAGCTCCTATAATTCACCCCTCCACTTT. This translates into CASSFYRDRSSYNSPLHF. The chain joins TRBV5-6 to TRBJ1-6; TRBD1 matches at 8 bases. The CDR3 consists of 18 residues. Per germline, CDR1 SGHDT and CDR2 YYEEEE. Losses at the gene ends were 2 bases for V and 0 bases for J; bases not matched to a gene: 7. Full variable domain (outside the CDR3, taken from reference TRBV5-6 and TRBJ1-6): DAGVTQSPTHLIKTRGQQVTLRCSPKSGHDTVSWYQQALGQGPQFIFQYYEEEERQRGNFPDRFSGHQFPNYSSELNVNALLLGDSALYLCASSFYRDRSSYNSPLHFGNGTRLTVT.

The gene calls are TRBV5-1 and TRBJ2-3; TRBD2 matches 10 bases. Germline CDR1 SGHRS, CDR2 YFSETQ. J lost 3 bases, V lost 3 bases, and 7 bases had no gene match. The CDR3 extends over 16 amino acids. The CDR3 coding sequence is TGCGCCAGCAGCTACCAATCTAGCGGGAGAACAGATACGCAGTATTTT. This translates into CASSYQSSGRTDTQYF. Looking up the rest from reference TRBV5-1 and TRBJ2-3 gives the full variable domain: KAGVTQTPRYLIKTRGQQVTLSCSPISGHRSVSWYQQTPGQGLQFLFEYFSETQRNKGNFPGRFSGRQFSNSRSEMNVSTLELGDSALYLCASSYQSSGRTDTQYFGPGTRLTVL.

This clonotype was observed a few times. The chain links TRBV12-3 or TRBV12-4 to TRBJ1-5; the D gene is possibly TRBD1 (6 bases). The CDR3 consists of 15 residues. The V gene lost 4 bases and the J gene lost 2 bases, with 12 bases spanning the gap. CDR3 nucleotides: TGTGCCAGCAGTTCGACAGGCGGAGGCAATCAGCCCCAGCATTTT. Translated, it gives CASSSTGGGNQPQHF.

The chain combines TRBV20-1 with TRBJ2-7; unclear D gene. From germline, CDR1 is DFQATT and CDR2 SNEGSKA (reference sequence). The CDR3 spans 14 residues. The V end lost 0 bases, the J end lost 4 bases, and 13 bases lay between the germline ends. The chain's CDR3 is CSARDLTGAYEQYF. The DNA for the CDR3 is TGCAGTGCTAGAGATCTTACGGGTGCTTACGAGCAGTACTTC.

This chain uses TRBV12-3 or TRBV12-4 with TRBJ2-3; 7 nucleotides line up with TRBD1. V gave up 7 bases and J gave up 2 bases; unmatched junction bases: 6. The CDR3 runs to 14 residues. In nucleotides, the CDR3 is TGTGCCAGCACAGTCGGACAGGTCACAGATACGCAGTATTTT. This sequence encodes CASTVGQVTDTQYF.